One TCR beta chain is described in this entry. The antigen is unknown. Assay used: immunoSEQ multiplex PCR; TCRdb lists only in-frame clones, some missing. Of about 460,000 clones in the sample, roughly 87% are singletons; the top ten hold 1.7%. This sample is part of a study of Ad26.COV2.S vaccination and SARS-CoV-2 variants. CDR3 size: 16 residues. The V gene's germline CDR1 is MNHEY and CDR2 SMNVEV (reference sequence). V was cut by 6 bases and J by 6 bases, with 22 bases left in between. Indicated treatment: 19 received Ad26.COV2.S at low or high dose, single or two shots; 5 received placebo; per-sample allocation not given. Sample collection was performed on day 63 after the first vaccine or placebo injection. General study findings and limits: Total T cell responses may have been underestimated by the TCR breadth and depth analyses.

The rearrangement uses TRBV27 and TRBJ2-3, with D hard to call. This TCR derives from a person between 18 and 65 years old who received the Ad26.COV2.S COVID-19 vaccine or a placebo. The source was peripheral blood, collected in a trial of Ad26.COV2.S vaccine versus placebo. This CDR3 is CASSNLEPTVDDTQYF. CDR3 DNA sequence: TGTGCCAGCAGCAATCTAGAGCCGACGGTTGATGATACGCAGTATTTT.